The T cell receptor (beta chain) described here comes from a study of radiotherapy plus CTLA-4 blockade in lung cancer. Assay: immunoSEQ multiplex PCR; the TCRdb copy retains only in-frame clones and omits some. The sample lists around 14,000 clones, around 72% occurring once. Germline-derived CDR1 and CDR2 are SGHTS and YDEGEE. Trimming cost V 2 bases and J 3 bases; bases outside gene matches: 7. The CDR3 totals 15 residues. The chain couples TRBV5-8 to TRBJ2-7, with 8 bases lining up with TRBD1. The source is a human donor with non-small cell lung cancer whose response to radiotherapy plus ipilimumab could not be evaluated. Sequences were derived from peripheral blood, sampled from a patient treated with radiotherapy plus ipilimumab. DNA for the CDR3: TGTGCCAGCAGCTTTTTGGGGACAGGCAGCTACGAGCAGTACTTC. This translates into CASSFLGTGSYEQYF.